These T cell receptor beta chains were read from a single sample in a study of T cells in localized non-small cell lung cancer. Libraries were prepared by immunoSEQ multiplex PCR; TCRdb keeps only in-frame clonotypes and omits some of them. Of over 30,000 clones in the sample, less than 80% were seen once. The source material was peripheral blood, sampled before any cancer treatment. The receptors come from a male donor aged 60 or over with stage II squamous cell lung carcinoma. The CDR3 runs from the conserved cysteine through the conserved F or W. The D gene is left open where the match is weak. Clone size is not always given. Where it is, it says once, few, many or a class for expanded clones.

cdr3_nt: TGTGCCAGCAGAGTCGCCAGCGAGCAGTACTTC
cdr3_aa: CASRVASEQYF
v_call: TRBV6-6
d_call: NA
j_call: TRBJ2-7
clone_size: NA

cdr3_nt: TGTGCCAGTAGTAGGGACAGGATCGTCTATGGCTACACCTTC
cdr3_aa: CASSRDRIVYGYTF
v_call: TRBV19
d_call: TRBD1
j_call: TRBJ1-2
clone_size: NA

cdr3_nt: TGTGCCAGCAGCCAACGACAGGGACTACGAGACAATGAGCAGTTCTTC
cdr3_aa: CASSQRQGLRDNEQFF
v_call: TRBV14
d_call: NA
j_call: TRBJ2-1
clone_size: NA

cdr3_nt: TGTGCCAGCAGGGGGCTAGGAAACAATGAGCAGTTCTTC
cdr3_aa: CASRGLGNNEQFF
v_call: TRBV5-4
d_call: NA
j_call: TRBJ2-1
clone_size: NA

cdr3_nt: TGTGCCAGCAGCGCGGGACAGGTCCGGACCGGGGAGCTGTTTTTT
cdr3_aa: CASSAGQVRTGELFF
v_call: TRBV9
d_call: TRBD1
j_call: TRBJ2-2
clone_size: NA

cdr3_nt: TGTGCCAGCAGGCGCCCGCACATAGACGTCCTGACTTTC
cdr3_aa: CASRRPHIDVLTF
v_call: TRBV28
d_call: NA
j_call: TRBJ2-6
clone_size: NA

cdr3_nt: TGTGCCAGCAGACCTCTCGGAGGGGCCTCTGGGGCCAACGTCCTGACTTTC
cdr3_aa: CASRPLGGASGANVLTF
v_call: TRBV27
d_call: NA
j_call: TRBJ2-6
clone_size: NA

cdr3_nt: TGTGCCAGCAGCCCCCGGGGCTACGAGCAGTACTTC
cdr3_aa: CASSPRGYEQYF
v_call: TRBV13
d_call: NA
j_call: TRBJ2-7
clone_size: NA

cdr3_nt: TGTGCCAGCAGCCCGCGGTCCGTGGGCTATGGCTACACCTTC
cdr3_aa: CASSPRSVGYGYTF
v_call: TRBV7-9
d_call: NA
j_call: TRBJ1-2
clone_size: NA

cdr3_nt: TGTGCCAGCGGACGGGGCGATAGCACAGATACGCAGTATTTT
cdr3_aa: CASGRGDSTDTQYF
v_call: TRBV19
d_call: NA
j_call: TRBJ2-3
clone_size: NA

cdr3_nt: TGTGCCAGCAGCTTAGGAGGGGCGGTAGATACGCAGTATTTT
cdr3_aa: CASSLGGAVDTQYF
v_call: TRBV7-6
d_call: NA
j_call: TRBJ2-3
clone_size: few

cdr3_nt: TGTGCCAGTAGTCGAGGACTAGCGGGAGTAAGAGATACGCAGTATTTT
cdr3_aa: CASSRGLAGVRDTQYF
v_call: TRBV19
d_call: TRBD2
j_call: TRBJ2-3
clone_size: NA

cdr3_nt: TGCAGTGCTAGGGAGGGTGGCTACACCTTC
cdr3_aa: CSAREGGYTF
v_call: TRBV20-1
d_call: NA
j_call: TRBJ1-2
clone_size: NA

cdr3_nt: TGTGCCAGCAGCCAAGTATCCGCAGCGGAGGGGGAGACCCAGTACTTC
cdr3_aa: CASSQVSAAEGETQYF
v_call: TRBV4-2
d_call: NA
j_call: TRBJ2-5
clone_size: NA

cdr3_nt: TGCAGTGCTAGTTACGCCTACGAGCAGTACTTC
cdr3_aa: CSASYAYEQYF
v_call: TRBV20-1
d_call: NA
j_call: TRBJ2-7
clone_size: NA

cdr3_nt: TGTGCCAGCAGATATACAGGGGGTGCAACTAATGAAAAACTGTTTTTT
cdr3_aa: CASRYTGGATNEKLFF
v_call: TRBV6-6
d_call: TRBD1
j_call: TRBJ1-4
clone_size: NA

cdr3_nt: TGTGCCAGCAGCCTCGGGGGCCGCGTTGAGACCCAGTACTTC
cdr3_aa: CASSLGGRVETQYF
v_call: TRBV7-2
d_call: NA
j_call: TRBJ2-5
clone_size: NA

cdr3_nt: TGTGCCAGCAGCTCTGCTCTGGCTAAAGAGACCCAGTACTTC
cdr3_aa: CASSSALAKETQYF
v_call: TRBV11-2
d_call: NA
j_call: TRBJ2-5
clone_size: once

cdr3_nt: TGCGCCAGCAGCTTCTTCCAGGGGGCGCACAATGAGCAGTTCTTC
cdr3_aa: CASSFFQGAHNEQFF
v_call: TRBV5-1
d_call: TRBD1
j_call: TRBJ2-1
clone_size: NA

cdr3_nt: TGTGCCAGTAGTACGGACAGGGGGTCTGAAGCTTTCTTT
cdr3_aa: CASSTDRGSEAFF
v_call: TRBV19
d_call: TRBD1
j_call: TRBJ1-1
clone_size: NA

cdr3_nt: TGTGCCAGCAGCCCAAGGGGGCCCGATACGCAGTATTTT
cdr3_aa: CASSPRGPDTQYF
v_call: TRBV7-9
d_call: TRBD1
j_call: TRBJ2-3
clone_size: NA

cdr3_nt: TGCGCCAGCAGCGCACAGGGGACGGGCACTGAAGCTTTCTTT
cdr3_aa: CASSAQGTGTEAFF
v_call: TRBV5-1
d_call: TRBD1
j_call: TRBJ1-1
clone_size: NA

cdr3_nt: TGTGCCAGCAGTCTTACAGGGGTCGTCCACGAGCAGTACTTC
cdr3_aa: CASSLTGVVHEQYF
v_call: TRBV6-5
d_call: TRBD1
j_call: TRBJ2-7
clone_size: NA

cdr3_nt: TGTGCCAGCAGCGCACGACAGGGGGAAAAGACCCAGTACTTC
cdr3_aa: CASSARQGEKTQYF
v_call: TRBV5-4
d_call: TRBD1
j_call: TRBJ2-5
clone_size: NA

cdr3_nt: TGTGCCAGCAGCCACGGGGCGCGAGGGGGGACTCAGCCCCAGCATTTT
cdr3_aa: CASSHGARGGTQPQHF
v_call: TRBV5-4
d_call: NA
j_call: TRBJ1-5
clone_size: few

cdr3_nt: TGTGCCAGCAGACAGTCCGGGACAGGGTCCCATCAGCCCCAGCATTTT
cdr3_aa: CASRQSGTGSHQPQHF
v_call: TRBV28
d_call: TRBD1
j_call: TRBJ1-5
clone_size: NA

cdr3_nt: TGCGCCAGCAGCCAGGGAATAAGCTACGAGCAGTACTTC
cdr3_aa: CASSQGISYEQYF
v_call: TRBV4-1
d_call: NA
j_call: TRBJ2-7
clone_size: NA

cdr3_nt: TGTGCCAGCAGTCCCCAGGGGAGCGCACACTCTGGAAACACCATATATTTT
cdr3_aa: CASSPQGSAHSGNTIYF
v_call: TRBV28
d_call: NA
j_call: TRBJ1-3
clone_size: NA

cdr3_nt: TGTGCCAGCAGCTTAGGTGCCGAGACCCAGTACTTC
cdr3_aa: CASSLGAETQYF
v_call: TRBV5-4
d_call: NA
j_call: TRBJ2-5
clone_size: NA

cdr3_nt: TGCGCCAGCCGGGGGGCCTATGAGCAGTTCTTC
cdr3_aa: CASRGAYEQFF
v_call: TRBV5-1
d_call: NA
j_call: TRBJ2-1
clone_size: NA

cdr3_nt: TGCGCCAGCAGCCTAACAGGGGAAAGGAATGAGCAGTTCTTC
cdr3_aa: CASSLTGERNEQFF
v_call: TRBV5-1
d_call: TRBD1
j_call: TRBJ2-1
clone_size: once

cdr3_nt: TGTGCCATCAACATCGACAAGCCGGGTGGGGAAGCTTTCTTT
cdr3_aa: CAINIDKPGGEAFF
v_call: TRBV10-3
d_call: NA
j_call: TRBJ1-1
clone_size: NA

cdr3_nt: TGTGCCAGTAGTATCCCGGGTCAGCCCCAGCATTTT
cdr3_aa: CASSIPGQPQHF
v_call: TRBV19
d_call: NA
j_call: TRBJ1-5
clone_size: NA

cdr3_nt: TGTGCCAGCAGTGGTGAAGGGGCCGAGGGGGAGGGCTACACCTTC
cdr3_aa: CASSGEGAEGEGYTF
v_call: TRBV2
d_call: NA
j_call: TRBJ1-2
clone_size: NA

cdr3_nt: TGTGCCAGCTCACCATCCGTCGTGAACACTGAAGCTTTCTTT
cdr3_aa: CASSPSVVNTEAFF
v_call: TRBV18
d_call: NA
j_call: TRBJ1-1
clone_size: NA

cdr3_nt: TGCAGTGCTAGAGATTTTCAGTGGGATTTCTTT
cdr3_aa: CSARDFQWDFF
v_call: TRBV20-1
d_call: NA
j_call: TRBJ1-1
clone_size: NA

cdr3_nt: TGTGCCAGCAGCCCGGTCCTAGCGGGGGAGACCCAGTACTTC
cdr3_aa: CASSPVLAGETQYF
v_call: TRBV11-2
d_call: TRBD2
j_call: TRBJ2-5
clone_size: NA

cdr3_nt: TGTGCCAGTAGGTCCAGCGGGAGAGGAAACATTCAGTACTTC
cdr3_aa: CASRSSGRGNIQYF
v_call: TRBV19
d_call: TRBD2
j_call: TRBJ2-4
clone_size: NA

cdr3_nt: TGTGCCAGCAGCTTGGCACAGGGGGGTGGCTACACCTTC
cdr3_aa: CASSLAQGGGYTF
v_call: TRBV5-4
d_call: TRBD1
j_call: TRBJ1-2
clone_size: NA

cdr3_nt: TGTGCCAGCAGTCAACCTAGTCCCGTTGGGGGAAAACTGTTTTTT
cdr3_aa: CASSQPSPVGGKLFF
v_call: TRBV28
d_call: NA
j_call: TRBJ1-4
clone_size: NA

cdr3_nt: TGTGCCAGCAGCAACCGACAGGGAGCGGAAAAACTGTTTTTT
cdr3_aa: CASSNRQGAEKLFF
v_call: TRBV9
d_call: TRBD1
j_call: TRBJ1-4
clone_size: NA

cdr3_nt: TGTGCCAGCAGTTCCCCCCAAATGGGAGGTTATGAAGCTTTCTTT
cdr3_aa: CASSSPQMGGYEAFF
v_call: TRBV6-1
d_call: NA
j_call: TRBJ1-1
clone_size: NA

cdr3_nt: TGTGCCATCAGTGAGTCAGAGGGGCAGAACACTGAAGCTTTCTTT
cdr3_aa: CAISESEGQNTEAFF
v_call: TRBV10-3
d_call: NA
j_call: TRBJ1-1
clone_size: NA

cdr3_nt: TGTGCCAGCAGTTTATGGGCTAGCGGCAATCAAGAGACCCAGTACTTC
cdr3_aa: CASSLWASGNQETQYF
v_call: TRBV27
d_call: TRBD2
j_call: TRBJ2-5
clone_size: once

cdr3_nt: TGTGCCAGCAGCTTCAATTTGGCAGGCCAGTGGGGAAACACCATATATTTT
cdr3_aa: CASSFNLAGQWGNTIYF
v_call: TRBV5-6
d_call: NA
j_call: TRBJ1-3
clone_size: few

cdr3_nt: TGTGCTAGTGCCACCGGACGGTCCAAGGCCCAGTACTTC
cdr3_aa: CASATGRSKAQYF
v_call: TRBV12-5
d_call: NA
j_call: TRBJ2-5
clone_size: NA

cdr3_nt: TGCAGCCATAAAAAAGGTCTACAGACCTGGAAATACGAGCAGTACTTC
cdr3_aa: CSHKKGLQTWKYEQYF
v_call: TRBV29-1
d_call: NA
j_call: TRBJ2-7
clone_size: NA

cdr3_nt: TGTGCCAGCAGTTTATCGGCGGCCCGGAGCGCTTTCTTT
cdr3_aa: CASSLSAARSAFF
v_call: TRBV27
d_call: NA
j_call: TRBJ1-1
clone_size: NA

cdr3_nt: TGTGCCAGCAGCTGGGGGTCCTACGAGCAGTACTTC
cdr3_aa: CASSWGSYEQYF
v_call: TRBV7-9
d_call: NA
j_call: TRBJ2-7
clone_size: NA

cdr3_nt: TGTGCCAGCAGCTTATTGGGCTGGGCCACCTACGAGCAGTACTTC
cdr3_aa: CASSLLGWATYEQYF
v_call: TRBV7-2
d_call: NA
j_call: TRBJ2-7
clone_size: NA

cdr3_nt: TGCGCCAGCAGCCCTAGGGACAGGGGGCTAAAACACGGGGAGCTGTTTTTT
cdr3_aa: CASSPRDRGLKHGELFF
v_call: TRBV4-3
d_call: TRBD1
j_call: TRBJ2-2
clone_size: NA

cdr3_nt: TGTGCCAGCAGCCCCTATTCGACGAACACCGGGGAGCTGTTTTTT
cdr3_aa: CASSPYSTNTGELFF
v_call: TRBV7-2
d_call: NA
j_call: TRBJ2-2
clone_size: once

cdr3_nt: TGTGCCAGCTCCACCAAGTCGACAGGCTCCACAGATACGCAGTATTTT
cdr3_aa: CASSTKSTGSTDTQYF
v_call: TRBV18
d_call: NA
j_call: TRBJ2-3
clone_size: NA

cdr3_nt: TGTGCCAGCTCCCGTACATCGGCAATCAATCAGCCCCAGCATTTT
cdr3_aa: CASSRTSAINQPQHF
v_call: TRBV18
d_call: NA
j_call: TRBJ1-5
clone_size: NA

cdr3_nt: TGCGCCAGCAGCTTCGGGGCAGGGAGCACAGATACGCAGTATTTT
cdr3_aa: CASSFGAGSTDTQYF
v_call: TRBV5-1
d_call: NA
j_call: TRBJ2-3
clone_size: once

cdr3_nt: TGCGCCAGCAGCCAAGTCTATTCGATGGGAGGGGCGATTAACTATGGCTACACCTTC
cdr3_aa: CASSQVYSMGGAINYGYTF
v_call: TRBV4-1
d_call: NA
j_call: TRBJ1-2
clone_size: few

cdr3_nt: TGTGCCACTCGTAGGGGCACTGAAGCTTTCTTT
cdr3_aa: CATRRGTEAFF
v_call: TRBV6-1
d_call: NA
j_call: TRBJ1-1
clone_size: NA